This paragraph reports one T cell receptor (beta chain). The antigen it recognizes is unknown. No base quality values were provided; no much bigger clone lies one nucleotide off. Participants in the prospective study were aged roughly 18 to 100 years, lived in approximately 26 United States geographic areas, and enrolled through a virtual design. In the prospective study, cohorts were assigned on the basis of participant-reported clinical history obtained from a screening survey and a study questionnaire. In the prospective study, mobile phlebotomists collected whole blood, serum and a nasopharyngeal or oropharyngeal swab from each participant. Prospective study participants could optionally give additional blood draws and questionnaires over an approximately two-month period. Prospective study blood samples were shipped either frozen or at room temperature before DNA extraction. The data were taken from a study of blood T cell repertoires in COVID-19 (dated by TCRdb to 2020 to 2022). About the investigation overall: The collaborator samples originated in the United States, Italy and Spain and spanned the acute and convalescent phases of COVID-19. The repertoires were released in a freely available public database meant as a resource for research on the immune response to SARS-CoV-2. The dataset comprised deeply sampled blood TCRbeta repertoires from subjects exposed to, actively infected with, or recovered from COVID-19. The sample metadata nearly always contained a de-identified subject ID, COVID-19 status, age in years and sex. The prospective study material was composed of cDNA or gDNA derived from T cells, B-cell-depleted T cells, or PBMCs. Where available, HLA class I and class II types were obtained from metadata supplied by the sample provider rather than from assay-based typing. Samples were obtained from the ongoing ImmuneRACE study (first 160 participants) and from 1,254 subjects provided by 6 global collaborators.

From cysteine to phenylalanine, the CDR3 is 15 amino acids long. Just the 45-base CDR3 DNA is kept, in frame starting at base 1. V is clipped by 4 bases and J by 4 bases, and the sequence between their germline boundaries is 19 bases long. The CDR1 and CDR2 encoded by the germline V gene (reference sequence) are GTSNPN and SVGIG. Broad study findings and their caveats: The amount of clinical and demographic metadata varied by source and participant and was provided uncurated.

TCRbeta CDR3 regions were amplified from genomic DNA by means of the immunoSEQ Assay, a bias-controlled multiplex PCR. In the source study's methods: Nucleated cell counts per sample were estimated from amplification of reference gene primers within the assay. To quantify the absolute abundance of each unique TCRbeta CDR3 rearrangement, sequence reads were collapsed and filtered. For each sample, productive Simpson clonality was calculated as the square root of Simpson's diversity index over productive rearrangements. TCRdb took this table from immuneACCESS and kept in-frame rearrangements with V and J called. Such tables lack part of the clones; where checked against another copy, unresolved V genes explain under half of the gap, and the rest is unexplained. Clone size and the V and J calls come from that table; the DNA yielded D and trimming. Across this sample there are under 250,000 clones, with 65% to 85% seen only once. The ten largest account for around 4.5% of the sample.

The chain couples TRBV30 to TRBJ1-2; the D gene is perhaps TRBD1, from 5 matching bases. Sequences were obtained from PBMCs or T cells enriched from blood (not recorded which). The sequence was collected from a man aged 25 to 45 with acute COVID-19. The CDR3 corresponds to CAWTPLAGLGYGYTF. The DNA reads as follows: TGTGCCTGGACCCCGCTGGCAGGGCTGGGCTATGGCTACACCTTC.